The rows below give T cell receptor beta chains drawn from one sample of a study of beta chain features in type 1 diabetes. Data came from immunoSEQ multiplex PCR; TCRdb stores just in-frame clones and leaves some out. The table shows 620,000 or so clones, with roughly a sixth occurring only once. The specimen was naive CD4+ T cells from blood. The receptors derive from a man between 18 and 29 years old in good health. Each CDR3 is given without its conserved first and last residue.

v_gene	j_gene	CDR3aa
TRBV28	TRBJ2-7	ASSIPDRSSYEQY
TRBV30	TRBJ1-5	AWSALGNQPQH
TRBV4-1	TRBJ1-4	ASSQQDRGLGEKLF
TRBV7-9	TRBJ1-1	ASSLVAGKHTEAF
TRBV29-1	TRBJ2-3	SGKLAGGRTDTQY
TRBV5-1	TRBJ2-7	ASSWTAADSYEQY
TRBV5-4	TRBJ2-7	ASSLGIAEAYEQY
TRBV9	TRBJ2-7	ASSSHRGGYEQY
TRBV29-1	TRBJ1-1	SVDKFRGQRMNTEAF
TRBV7-2	TRBJ1-1	ASSLAIVPKNTEAF
TRBV4-3	TRBJ2-3	ASSQVPAGFTPTQY
TRBV6-6	TRBJ2-5	ASRHRGNGETQY
TRBV28	TRBJ1-6	ASSLQESPLH
TRBV5-4	TRBJ2-1	ASSGKTASSYNEQF
TRBV4-3	TRBJ2-5	ASSQGPRLGEGAETQY
TRBV11-2	TRBJ1-4	ASSLEWKVNEKLF
TRBV28	TRBJ1-1	AITPRPQGNTEAF
TRBV10-3	TRBJ1-4	AISERNEKLF
TRBV27	TRBJ1-1	ASTGTFEAF
TRBV10-3	TRBJ1-6	AIRNRDSYNSPLH
TRBV29-1	TRBJ2-7	SVNGDRGNYEQY
TRBV5-1	TRBJ2-1	ASSPRGTGENEQF
TRBV10-3	TRBJ1-6	AISGAGSYNSPLH
TRBV7-6	TRBJ1-1	ASSSLNSGGSYVF
TRBV5-1	TRBJ2-3	ASSWFGLDSTDTQY
TRBV6-5	TRBJ2-2	ASSYRRDTGELF
TRBV11-2	TRBJ2-4	ASSAGGQSAKNIQY
TRBV9	TRBJ2-1	ASSVAGERDNEQF
TRBV9	TRBJ1-2	ASSVATDRAYGYT
TRBV7-3	TRBJ1-1	ASSPPGKNTEAF
TRBV6-5	TRBJ1-3	ASSSAGSGNTIY
TRBV7-2	TRBJ1-5	ASSLVFGGNSNQPQH
TRBV4-3	TRBJ2-3	ASSQGGGITDTQY
TRBV6-1	TRBJ2-5	ASSTQGAPETQY
TRBV30	TRBJ1-1	ARAGGSTEAF
TRBV7-2	TRBJ1-1	ASSFGTLNTEAF
TRBV7-3	TRBJ1-2	ASSLTPGMDYGYT
TRBV7-9	TRBJ2-7	ASSLAGGGLKQY
TRBV5-5	TRBJ2-6	ASSFPVGSGANVLT
TRBV9	TRBJ1-1	ASTKGTGANTEAF
TRBV7-6	TRBJ2-3	ASISRYTSTDTQY
TRBV29-1	TRBJ1-2	SVEANMEGYT
TRBV6-5	TRBJ1-4	ASNPLRQGWEKLF
TRBV19	TRBJ1-1	ASSVDRVNTEAF
TRBV7-9	TRBJ2-3	ASSLAFGLANTDTQY
TRBV6-5	TRBJ2-7	ASRQTDSYEQY
TRBV9	TRBJ1-3	ASSPGPAGGNTIY
TRBV6-5	TRBJ2-3	ASRDIDTQY
TRBV9	TRBJ2-3	ASSSRRDTSTDTQY